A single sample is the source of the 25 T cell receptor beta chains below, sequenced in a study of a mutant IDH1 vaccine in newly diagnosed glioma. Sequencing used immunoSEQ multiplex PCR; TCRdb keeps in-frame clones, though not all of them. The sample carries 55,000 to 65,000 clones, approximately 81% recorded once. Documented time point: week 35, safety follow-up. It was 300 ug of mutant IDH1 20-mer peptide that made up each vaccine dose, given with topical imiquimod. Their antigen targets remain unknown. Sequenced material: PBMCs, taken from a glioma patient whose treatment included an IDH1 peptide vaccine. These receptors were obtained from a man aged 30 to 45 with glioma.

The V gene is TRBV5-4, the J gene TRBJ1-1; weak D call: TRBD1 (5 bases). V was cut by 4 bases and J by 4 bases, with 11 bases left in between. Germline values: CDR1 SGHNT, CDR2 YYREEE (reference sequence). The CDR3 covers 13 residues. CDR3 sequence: CASSQTGGTEAFF. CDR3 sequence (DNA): TGTGCCAGCAGCCAGACGGGGGGCACTGAAGCTTTCTTT.

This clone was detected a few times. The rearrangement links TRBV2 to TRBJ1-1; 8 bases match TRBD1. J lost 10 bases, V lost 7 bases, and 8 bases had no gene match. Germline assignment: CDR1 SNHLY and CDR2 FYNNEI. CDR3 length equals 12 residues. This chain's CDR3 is CASTIDRGVAFF. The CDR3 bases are TGTGCCAGCACGATTGACAGGGGAGTAGCTTTCTTT.

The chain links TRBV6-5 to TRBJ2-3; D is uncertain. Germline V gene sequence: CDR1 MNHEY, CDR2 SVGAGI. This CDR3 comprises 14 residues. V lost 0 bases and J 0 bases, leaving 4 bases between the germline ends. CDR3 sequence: CASSYSTSTDTQYF. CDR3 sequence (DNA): TGTGCCAGCAGTTACTCGACTAGCACAGATACGCAGTATTTT.

The CDR3: CSVEGQTNTEAFF. The DNA of the CDR3 is TGCAGCGTTGAGGGGCAGACGAACACTGAAGCTTTCTTT. The chain uses TRBV29-1 and TRBJ1-1; perhaps TRBD1 as D (5 bases). Germline loops: CDR1 SQVTM, CDR2 ANQGSEA. CDR3 length: 13 amino acids. V was cut by 3 bases and J by 1 base, with 9 bases left in between.

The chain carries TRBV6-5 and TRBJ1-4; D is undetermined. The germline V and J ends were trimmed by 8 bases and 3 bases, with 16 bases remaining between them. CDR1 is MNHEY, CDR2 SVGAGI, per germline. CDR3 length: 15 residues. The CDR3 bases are TGTGCCAGCGGACTCCGTTTAGGGTCTAATGAAAAACTGTTTTTT. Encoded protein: CASGLRLGSNEKLFF.

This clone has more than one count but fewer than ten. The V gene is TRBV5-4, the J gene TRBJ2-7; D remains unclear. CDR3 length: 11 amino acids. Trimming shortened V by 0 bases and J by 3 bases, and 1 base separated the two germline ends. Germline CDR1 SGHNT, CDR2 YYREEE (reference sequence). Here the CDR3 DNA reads TGTGCCAGCAGCTTGGGCTACGAGCAGTACTTC. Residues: CASSLGYEQYF.

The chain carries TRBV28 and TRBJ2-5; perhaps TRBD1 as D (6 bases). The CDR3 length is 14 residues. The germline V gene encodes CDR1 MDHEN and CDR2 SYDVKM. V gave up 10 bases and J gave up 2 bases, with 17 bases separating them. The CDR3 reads CATLLTGSQETQYF. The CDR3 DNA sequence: TGTGCCACCCTCCTTACAGGGTCTCAAGAGACCCAGTACTTC.

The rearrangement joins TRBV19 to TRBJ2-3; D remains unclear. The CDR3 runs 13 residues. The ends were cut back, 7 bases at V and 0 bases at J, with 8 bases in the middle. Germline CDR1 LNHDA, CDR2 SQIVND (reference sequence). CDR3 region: CASKVASTDTQYF. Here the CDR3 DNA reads TGTGCCAGTAAAGTTGCTAGCACAGATACGCAGTATTTT.

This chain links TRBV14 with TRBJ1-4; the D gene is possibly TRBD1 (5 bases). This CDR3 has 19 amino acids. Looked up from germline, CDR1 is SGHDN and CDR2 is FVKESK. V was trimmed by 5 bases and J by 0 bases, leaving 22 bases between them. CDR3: CASSIGGTSPPSTNEKLFF. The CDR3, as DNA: TGTGCCAGCAGCATTGGGGGGACTTCGCCCCCCTCAACTAATGAAAAACTGTTTTTT.

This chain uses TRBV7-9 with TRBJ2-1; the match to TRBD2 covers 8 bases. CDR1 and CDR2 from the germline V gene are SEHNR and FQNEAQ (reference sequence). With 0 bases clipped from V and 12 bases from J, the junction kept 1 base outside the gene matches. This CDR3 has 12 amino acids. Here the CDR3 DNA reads TGTGCCAGCAGCTTAGCTGCGGGGGGGCAGTTCTTC. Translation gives CASSLAAGGQFF.

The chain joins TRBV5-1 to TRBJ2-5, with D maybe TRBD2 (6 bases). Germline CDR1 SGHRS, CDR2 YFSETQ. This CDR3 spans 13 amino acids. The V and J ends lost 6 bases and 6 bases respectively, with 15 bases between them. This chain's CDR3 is CASNRGADQTQYF. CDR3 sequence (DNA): TGCGCCAGCAACCGCGGGGCCGACCAGACCCAGTACTTC.

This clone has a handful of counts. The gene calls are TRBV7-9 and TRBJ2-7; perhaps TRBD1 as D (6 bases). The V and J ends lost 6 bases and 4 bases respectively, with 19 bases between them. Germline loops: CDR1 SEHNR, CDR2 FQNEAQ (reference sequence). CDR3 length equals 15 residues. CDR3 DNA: TGTGCCAGCAGGCCAACAGGGAGTGGGGATTACGAGCAGTACTTC. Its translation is CASRPTGSGDYEQYF.

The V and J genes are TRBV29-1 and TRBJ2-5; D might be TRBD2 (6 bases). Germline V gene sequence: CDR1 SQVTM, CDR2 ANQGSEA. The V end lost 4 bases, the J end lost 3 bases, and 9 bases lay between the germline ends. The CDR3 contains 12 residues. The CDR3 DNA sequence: TGCAGCGTTGTACCGGGGGAAGAGACCCAGTACTTC. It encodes CSVVPGEETQYF.

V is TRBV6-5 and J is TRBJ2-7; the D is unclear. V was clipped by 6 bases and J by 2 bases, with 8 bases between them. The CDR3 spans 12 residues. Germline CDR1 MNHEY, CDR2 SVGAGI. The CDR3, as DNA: TGTGCCAGCAGGGGGAACACCTACGAGCAGTACTTC. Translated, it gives CASRGNTYEQYF.

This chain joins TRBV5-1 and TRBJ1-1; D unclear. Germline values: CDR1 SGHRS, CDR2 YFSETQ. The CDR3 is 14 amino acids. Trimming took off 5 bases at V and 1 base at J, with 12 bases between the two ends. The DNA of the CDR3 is TGCGCCAGCAGGCTGGGATCGGGGAACACTGAAGCTTTCTTT. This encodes CASRLGSGNTEAFF.

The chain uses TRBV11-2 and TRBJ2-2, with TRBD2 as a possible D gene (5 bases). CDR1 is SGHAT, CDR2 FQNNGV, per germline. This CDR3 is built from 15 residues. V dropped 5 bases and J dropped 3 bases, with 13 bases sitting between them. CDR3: CASSQLRVDTGELFF. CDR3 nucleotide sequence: TGTGCCAGCAGCCAGTTGAGGGTGGACACCGGGGAGCTGTTTTTT.

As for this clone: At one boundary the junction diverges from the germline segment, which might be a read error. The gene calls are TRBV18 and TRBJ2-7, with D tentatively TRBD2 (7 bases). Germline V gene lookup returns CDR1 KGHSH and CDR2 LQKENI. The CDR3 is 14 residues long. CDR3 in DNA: TGTGCCAGCTCCCCACGGATTCGGGGGGCCGAGCAGTACTTC. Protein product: CASSPRIRGAEQYF.

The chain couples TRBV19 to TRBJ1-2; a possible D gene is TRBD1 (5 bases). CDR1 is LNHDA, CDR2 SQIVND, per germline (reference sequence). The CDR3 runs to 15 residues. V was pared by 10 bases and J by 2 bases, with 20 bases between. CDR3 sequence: CATLRAGYKNYGYTF. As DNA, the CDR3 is TGTGCCACTCTGCGTGCAGGGTACAAGAACTATGGCTACACCTTC.

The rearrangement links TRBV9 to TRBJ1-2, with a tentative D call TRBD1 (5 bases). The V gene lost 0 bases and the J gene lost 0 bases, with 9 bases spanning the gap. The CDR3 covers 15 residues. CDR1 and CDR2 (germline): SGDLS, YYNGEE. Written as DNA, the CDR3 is TGTGCCAGCAGCGTAGCCGACAGTCCTAACTATGGCTACACCTTC. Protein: CASSVADSPNYGYTF.

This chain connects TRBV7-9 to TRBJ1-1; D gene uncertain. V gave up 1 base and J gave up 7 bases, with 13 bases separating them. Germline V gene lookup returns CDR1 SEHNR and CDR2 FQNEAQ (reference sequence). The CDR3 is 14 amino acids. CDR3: CASSLGNSMDEAFF. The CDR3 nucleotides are TGTGCCAGCAGCTTAGGGAACAGTATGGATGAAGCTTTCTTT.

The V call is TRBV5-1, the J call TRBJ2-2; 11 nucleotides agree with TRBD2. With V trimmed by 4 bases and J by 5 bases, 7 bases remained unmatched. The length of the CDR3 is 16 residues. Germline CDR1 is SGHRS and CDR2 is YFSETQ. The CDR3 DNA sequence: TGCGCCAGCAGCATACTAGCGGGGGTCTTAACCGGGGAGCTGTTTTTT. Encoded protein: CASSILAGVLTGELFF.

The CDR3 sequence: CASSLWGNTEAFF. The CDR3 nucleotides are TGTGCCAGCAGCTTGTGGGGGAACACTGAAGCTTTCTTT. The V and J genes are TRBV5-5 and TRBJ1-1; no firm D call. The CDR3 has 13 residues. Per germline, CDR1 SGHKS and CDR2 YYEKEE (reference sequence). V was shortened by 1 base and J by 1 base, with 5 bases between the two germline ends.

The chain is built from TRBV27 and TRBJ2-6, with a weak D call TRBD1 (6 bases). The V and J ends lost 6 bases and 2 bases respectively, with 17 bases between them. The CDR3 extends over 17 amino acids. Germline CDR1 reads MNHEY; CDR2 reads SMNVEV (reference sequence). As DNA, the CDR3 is TGTGCCAGCAGCCGACGCCCAACAGGGACTGGGGCCAACGTCCTGACTTTC. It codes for CASSRRPTGTGANVLTF.

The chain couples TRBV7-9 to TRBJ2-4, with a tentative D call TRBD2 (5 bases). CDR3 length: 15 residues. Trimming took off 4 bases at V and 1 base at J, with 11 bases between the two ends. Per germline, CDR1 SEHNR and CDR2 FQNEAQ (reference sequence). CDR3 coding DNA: TGTGCCAGCAGCTCCTGGACTTTTGCCAAAAACATTCAGTACTTC. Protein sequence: CASSSWTFAKNIQYF. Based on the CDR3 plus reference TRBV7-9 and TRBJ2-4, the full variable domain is DTGVSQNPRHKITKRGQNVTFRCDPISEHNRLYWYRQTLGQGPEFLTYFQNEAQLEKSRLLSDRFSAERPKGSFSTLEIQRTEQGDSAMYLCASSSWTFAKNIQYFGAGTRLSVL.

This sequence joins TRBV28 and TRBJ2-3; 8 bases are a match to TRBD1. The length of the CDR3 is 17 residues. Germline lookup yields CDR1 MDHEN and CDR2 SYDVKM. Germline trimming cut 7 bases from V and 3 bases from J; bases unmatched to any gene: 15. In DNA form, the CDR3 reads TGTGCCAGCACCTCCGGGCCCGCAGGGGGCGCAACAGATACGCAGTATTTT. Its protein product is CASTSGPAGGATDTQYF.